The 23 T cell receptor beta chains given below trace back to one sample, sequenced in a study of OX40 agonist ivuxolimab in advanced cancers. This table comes from immunoSEQ multiplex PCR, and its TCRdb copy is limited to in-frame clones, with some not included. Counted here are roughly 93,000 clones, under 85% occurring once; the ten biggest clones make up under 7%. The specimen comprised CD4+ or CD8+ T cells sorted from blood, sampled in a trial of the OX40 agonist ivuxolimab. These receptors all come from an adult with an advanced solid tumor such as melanoma, head and neck, liver or kidney cancer.

The chain joins TRBV5-1 to TRBJ1-5, with D possibly TRBD1 on 5 matching bases. CDR1 and CDR2 from the germline V gene are SGHRS and YFSETQ. The V gene lost 0 bases and the J gene lost 7 bases, with 11 bases spanning the gap. CDR3 length equals 14 residues. CDR3 nucleotide sequence: TGCGCCAGCAGCTTGGCGGCAGGGCAACAGCCCCAGCATTTT. It encodes CASSLAAGQQPQHF.

J is TRBJ2-2 and V is TRBV7-9; weak D call: TRBD2 (6 bases). CDR1 SEHNR and CDR2 FQNEAQ come from the germline V gene (reference sequence). Trimming shortened V by 5 bases and J by 5 bases, and 9 bases separated the two germline ends. The CDR3 runs to 13 residues. This chain's CDR3 is CASSRGTTGELFF. DNA for the CDR3: TGTGCCAGCAGCCGTGGGACTACCGGGGAGCTGTTTTTT.

This chain uses TRBV19 with TRBJ1-1, with 7 nucleotides matching TRBD1. The V and J ends lost 6 bases and 10 bases, in that order; junction bases with no gene match: 11. This CDR3 has 13 amino acids. The germline CDR1 and CDR2 sequences are LNHDA and SQIVND (reference sequence). The CDR3 loop reads CASRGQPLPGAFF. The CDR3 DNA reads TGTGCCAGTAGGGGACAGCCGCTCCCGGGAGCTTTCTTT.

The DNA of the CDR3 is TGTGCCAGTAGTACCTGGACAAGGAGGGAAGGCTACACCTTC. This translates into CASSTWTRREGYTF. The chain couples TRBV19 to TRBJ1-2; D is perhaps TRBD1 (5 bases). The CDR3 loop spans 14 amino acids. Trimming shortened V by 4 bases and J by 8 bases, and 17 bases separated the two germline ends. Germline-derived CDR1 and CDR2 are LNHDA and SQIVND (reference sequence). The full variable domain, rest sourced from reference TRBV19 and TRBJ1-2, is DGGITQSPKYLFRKEGQNVTLSCEQNLNHDAMYWYRQDPGQGLRLIYYSQIVNDFQKGDIAEGYSVSREKKESFPLTVTSAQKNPTAFYLCASSTWTRREGYTFGSGTRLTVV.

The V gene is TRBV7-9, the J gene TRBJ1-3, with D perhaps TRBD1 (5 bases). Germline V gives CDR1 SEHNR, CDR2 FQNEAQ (reference sequence). The CDR3 loop spans 16 amino acids. Trimming removed 1 base at V and 4 bases at J, with 14 bases between. The CDR3 nucleotides read TGTGCCAGCAGCTTAGACTTGGCAGGGTCCGGAAACACCATATATTTT. It is translated as CASSLDLAGSGNTIYF.

The gene calls are TRBV28 and TRBJ2-7; D uncertain. Germline values: CDR1 MDHEN, CDR2 SYDVKM. The CDR3 is 11 residues long. V was cut by 2 bases and J by 3 bases, with 2 bases left in between. DNA of the CDR3: TGTGCCAGCAGTTTACGCTACGAGCAGTACTTC. It specifies CASSLRYEQYF.

The CDR3 spells CASSIDSGWSTDTQYF. The CDR3 DNA is TGTGCCAGTAGTATAGACTCAGGGTGGAGCACAGATACGCAGTATTTT. The chain carries TRBV19 and TRBJ2-3, with D possibly matching TRBD1 (5 bases). The V end lost 0 bases, the J end lost 0 bases, and 10 bases lay between the germline ends. The CDR3 has 16 residues. CDR1 and CDR2 from the germline V gene are LNHDA and SQIVND (reference sequence). Full variable domain (rest looked up from reference TRBV19 and TRBJ2-3): DGGITQSPKYLFRKEGQNVTLSCEQNLNHDAMYWYRQDPGQGLRLIYYSQIVNDFQKGDIAEGYSVSREKKESFPLTVTSAQKNPTAFYLCASSIDSGWSTDTQYFGPGTRLTVL.

The rearrangement uses TRBV15 and TRBJ2-3, with 9 bases identical to TRBD2. The CDR3 is 17 amino acids. Germline CDR1 reads LNHNV; CDR2 reads YYDKDF (reference sequence). With V trimmed by 1 base and J by 2 bases, 7 bases remained unmatched. In DNA, the CDR3 is TGTGCCACCAGCAGAGGGGGCCAGCGGGGGGCCACAGATACGCAGTATTTT. It encodes CATSRGGQRGATDTQYF.

This chain uses TRBV6-6 with TRBJ2-7; D is unclear. Germline values: CDR1 MNHNY, CDR2 SVGAGI (reference sequence). This CDR3 region has 14 residues. V lost 3 bases and J lost 0, with 9 bases in between. The CDR3 DNA follows: TGTGCCAGCAGTTATAAAGGTAGCTCCTACGAGCAGTACTTC. Its protein is CASSYKGSSYEQYF.

CDR3 sequence (DNA): TGTGCCAGCAGTGTGGGTCCTGCCCGGGAGACCCAGTACTTC. Its translation is CASSVGPARETQYF. The chain recombines TRBV2 with TRBJ2-5; D gene ambiguous. Per the germline V gene, CDR1 is SNHLY and CDR2 is FYNNEI. The V and J ends lost 4 bases and 5 bases respectively, with 14 bases between them. The CDR3 contains 14 residues.

CDR3 DNA sequence: TGTGCCAGCTCTCGGGACAGCATGGGTGGCTATGGCTACACCTTC. It specifies CASSRDSMGGYGYTF. This chain links TRBV6-5 with TRBJ1-2; TRBD1 matches at 7 bases. Germline trimming cut 8 bases from V and 4 bases from J; bases unmatched to any gene: 13. The CDR3 length is 15 residues. Germline V gene sequence: CDR1 MNHEY, CDR2 SVGAGI.

The chain links TRBV29-1 to TRBJ2-5; D unclear. V lost 6 bases and J 1 base, leaving 15 bases between the germline ends. Per germline, CDR1 SQVTM and CDR2 ANQGSEA. The CDR3 runs 14 residues. The CDR3 DNA sequence: TGCAGCGTGACCCTACCGGGCGGCCAAGAGACCCAGTACTTC. Its translation: CSVTLPGGQETQYF. Complete variable domain (other parts from reference TRBV29-1 and TRBJ2-5): SAVISQKPSRDICQRGTSLTIQCQVDSQVTMMFWYRQQPGQSLTLIATANQGSEATYESGFVIDKFPISRPNLTFSTLTVSNMSPEDSSIYLCSVTLPGGQETQYFGPGTRLLVL.

This chain links TRBV6-5 with TRBJ1-1, with unresolved D. The V end was cut by 4 bases, the J end by 3 bases, with 15 bases between. There are 15 residues in the CDR3. The germline gives CDR1 MNHEY, CDR2 SVGAGI. In DNA, the CDR3 is TGTGCCAGCAGTTCGGAAGAGGGCTGGGACACTGAAGCTTTCTTT. It translates to CASSSEEGWDTEAFF.

This clone was seen a handful of times. The chain is built from TRBV7-6 and TRBJ2-1; 9 bases are a match to TRBD1. Germline V gene sequence: CDR1 SGHVS, CDR2 FNYEAQ. The CDR3 has 15 residues. The trim removed 3 bases at V and 9 bases at J, leaving 9 bases unmatched. The CDR3 sequence: CASSLLGQGNGEQFF. The CDR3 DNA sequence: TGTGCCAGCAGCTTGCTAGGACAGGGGAATGGTGAGCAGTTCTTC.

The chain couples TRBV30 to TRBJ1-1; possibly TRBD1 for D (5 bases). The germline V and J ends were trimmed by 8 bases and 0 bases, with 10 bases remaining between them. Germline V lookup: CDR1 GTSNPN, CDR2 SVGIG (reference sequence). This CDR3 contains 12 residues. The CDR3 region is CAHSRVNTEAFF. In DNA, the CDR3 is TGTGCCCACTCCAGGGTGAACACTGAAGCTTTCTTT.

This rearrangement joins TRBV5-1 to TRBJ2-7; unclear D gene. Germline V gives CDR1 SGHRS, CDR2 YFSETQ. There are 14 residues in the CDR3. Trimming cost V 0 bases and J 2 bases, with 9 bases left between them. The CDR3 nucleotides are TGCGCCAGCAGCTTGGTTCCAGCTACCTACGAGCAGTACTTC. Translating gives CASSLVPATYEQYF.

The chain has TRBV6-6 and TRBJ1-5, with D possibly being TRBD1 (6 bases). CDR1 MNHNY and CDR2 SVGAGI come from the germline V gene (reference sequence). The CDR3 consists of 15 residues. V lost 5 bases and J lost 4, with 15 bases in between. CDR3 protein: CASSSRLGGNQPQHF. The CDR3 nucleotides are TGTGCCAGCAGTAGCCGCCTAGGGGGTAATCAGCCCCAGCATTTT.

The chain is built from TRBV28 and TRBJ2-3, with D possibly called TRBD1 or TRBD2 (5 bases each). The CDR3 length is 13 residues. Germline V gene data show CDR1 as MDHEN and CDR2 as SYDVKM. V was cut by 6 bases and J by 2 bases, with 9 bases left in between. The CDR3 DNA reads TGTGCCAGCAGGGGGGATTCCACAGATACGCAGTATTTT. This gives the protein CASRGDSTDTQYF.

This chain uses TRBV6-6 with TRBJ1-4; D gene unclear. CDR1 is MNHNY and CDR2 is SVGAGI in the germline V gene (reference sequence). This CDR3 contains 16 residues. V was cut by 5 bases and J by 8 bases, with 21 bases left in between. The CDR3 spells CASSAQRVRRAEKLFF. CDR3 DNA: TGTGCCAGCAGTGCCCAACGAGTTAGGCGTGCGGAAAAACTGTTTTTT.

The chain employs TRBV5-1 and TRBJ2-3; D remains ambiguous. Germline V gene data show CDR1 as SGHRS and CDR2 as YFSETQ. The CDR3 runs to 12 residues. V was shortened by 7 bases and J by 5 bases, with 11 bases between the two germline ends. Written as DNA, the CDR3 is TGCGCCAGCGCCATTGGGCGAGATACGCAGTATTTT. This gives the protein CASAIGRDTQYF.

V gene TRBV15 combines with J gene TRBJ2-1; TRBD1 matches at 9 bases. The V gene's germline CDR1 is LNHNV and CDR2 YYDKDF (reference sequence). The CDR3 totals 17 residues. The ends lost 3 bases at V and 6 bases at J; junction bases unmatched: 12. The CDR3 nucleotides read TGTGCCACCAGCAGTCGGGCAGGGACAGGGAGCAGCAATGAGCAGTTCTTC. This codes for CATSSRAGTGSSNEQFF.

CDR3 amino acids: CASGNSYNSPLHF. The CDR3 nucleotides read TGTGCCAGCGGGAACTCCTATAATTCACCCCTCCACTTT. The V call is TRBV27, the J call TRBJ1-6; D is undetermined. The germline gives CDR1 MNHEY, CDR2 SMNVEV (reference sequence). Between the trimmed V and J ends, which lost 8 bases and 0 bases, there was a span of 5 bases. This CDR3 spans 13 amino acids.

The chain links TRBV2 to TRBJ1-2, with D possibly being TRBD1 (6 bases). This CDR3 spans 12 amino acids. Trimming stripped 5 bases from V and 4 bases from J, with 8 bases between. Germline CDR1 is SNHLY and CDR2 is FYNNEI. CDR3 sequence: CASSSTGYGYTF. The CDR3 region has the DNA TGTGCCAGCAGTTCGACAGGCTATGGCTACACCTTC.